This T cell receptor beta chain comes out of a study of blood T cell repertoires in COVID-19. Study in general: There were acute and convalescent COVID-19 samples, and they came from the United States, Italy and Spain.

The participants were between about 18 and 90 years old and came from about two dozen US areas. As handled by the study authors: Reference gene primer amplification gave nucleated cell count estimates. The assay was immunoSEQ multiplex PCR, and TCRdb's table has in-frame clones only and misses some. That table is the source of V, J and clone size, and D and trimming were worked out from the DNA. The sample records 400,000 to 550,000 clones, around nine tenths being singletons. Germline V lookup: CDR1 MGHDK, CDR2 SYGVNS. V lost 3 bases and J 8 bases, leaving 16 bases between the germline ends. The CDR3 sequence is 14 residues long.

The receptor comes from a woman younger than 30 with acute COVID-19. The sequenced sample was PBMCs or T cells enriched from blood (not recorded which). The V call is TRBV25-1, the J call TRBJ1-2, with a possible D match to TRBD1 (6 bases). CDR3 in amino acids: CASSDYRDTSGYTF. CDR3 in DNA: TGTGCCAGCAGTGACTACAGGGACACATCCGGCTACACCTTC.